Listed here is a single T cell receptor beta chain. The record originates from a study of blood T cell repertoires in COVID-19. The ends lost 3 bases at V and 4 bases at J; junction bases unmatched: 6. The CDR3 sequence is 15 residues long. Germline CDR1 reads SGHDT; CDR2 reads YYEEEE. How the authors handled the data: Nucleated cell counts were estimated from reference gene primer amplification. Generated by immunoSEQ multiplex PCR, the TCRdb table keeps only in-frame clones and is missing some. From that table come the V and J calls and clone size; the DNA was used to work out D and trimming. The data contain about 270,000 clones, 83% of them singletons.

The chain recombines TRBV5-6 with TRBJ2-3; 9 bases are a match to TRBD2. The sequenced material came from peripheral blood. The source is a woman in her forties or fifties who had recovered from COVID-19. The CDR3 loop reads CASSWFSGGSDTQYF. The CDR3 DNA follows: TGTGCCAGCAGCTGGTTCAGCGGGGGGTCAGATACGCAGTATTTT.